These T cell receptor beta chains were read from a single sample in a study of T cell responses to AZD1222 COVID-19 vaccine. The assay was immunoSEQ multiplex PCR, and TCRdb's table has in-frame clones only and misses some. The data hold 96,000 or so clones, with roughly nine tenths observed a single time. The specimen comprised peripheral blood, sampled on day 0 of AZD1222 vaccination. All receptors come from an adult in good health. The CDR3 runs from the conserved cysteine through the conserved F or W. Each record gives: clone size, V gene, J gene, D gene, CDR3 protein, CDR3 DNA. A D gene is named only where the DNA matches it firmly. Clone size is given for some rows only: seen once, a few or many times, or a class if the clone is expanded.

>once|TRBV19|TRBJ2-1|-
CASRNGPSSYNEQFF
TGTGCCAGTCGTAACGGGCCGAGCTCCTACAATGAGCAGTTCTTC
>-|TRBV14|TRBJ1-1|-
CASSQYRGSTEAFF
TGTGCCAGCAGCCAGTACAGAGGGAGTACTGAAGCTTTCTTT
>-|TRBV5-1|TRBJ2-5|-
CASARDNQETQYF
TGCGCCAGCGCCAGGGACAACCAAGAGACCCAGTACTTC
>once|TRBV7-2|TRBJ1-6|-
CASSFGSSYNSPLHF
TGTGCCAGCAGCTTCGGGTCTTCCTATAATTCACCCCTCCACTTT
>-|TRBV6-2/TRBV6-3|TRBJ2-1|-
CASSYSRLRDEQFF
TGTGCCAGCAGTTACTCTCGCCTCAGGGATGAGCAGTTCTTC
>once|TRBV5-4|TRBJ1-1|-
CASSPNPDITLKGDTEAFF
TGTGCCAGCAGCCCGAACCCTGACATCACCCTAAAGGGGGACACTGAAGCTTTCTTT
>-|TRBV5-6|TRBJ2-5|-
CASSLGLSRQEWLQTQYF
TGTGCCAGCAGCTTGGGTTTGTCGCGACAGGAGTGGTTGCAGACCCAGTACTTC
>-|TRBV10-3|TRBJ1-4|TRBD1
CAISDPGGGNEKLFF
TGTGCCATCAGTGACCCAGGGGGGGGTAATGAAAAACTGTTTTTT
>-|TRBV6-5|TRBJ1-3|-
CASSYVNAGNTIYF
TGTGCCAGCAGTTACGTTAACGCTGGAAACACCATATATTTT
>-|TRBV29-1|TRBJ1-2|-
CSVGSAAYDGYTF
TGCAGCGTGGGCTCGGCAGCTTATGATGGCTACACCTTC
>-|TRBV6-6|TRBJ1-5|-
CASSYQRPGAGQPQHF
TGTGCCAGCAGTTACCAACGTCCGGGCGCTGGGCAGCCCCAGCATTTT
>-|TRBV2|TRBJ1-5|-
CASSEQGRDNQPQHF
TGTGCCAGCAGTGAACAGGGGCGGGACAATCAGCCCCAGCATTTT
>-|TRBV29-1|TRBJ1-5|-
CSVQGTANQPQHF
TGCAGCGTTCAGGGTACGGCCAATCAGCCCCAGCATTTT
>-|TRBV12-3/TRBV12-4|TRBJ1-2|-
CASSSDSNYGYTF
TGTGCCAGCAGTTCTGACAGTAACTATGGCTACACCTTC
>-|TRBV28|TRBJ2-7|TRBD1
CASSRTGPEQYF
TGTGCCAGCAGTCGGACAGGGCCTGAGCAGTACTTC
>-|TRBV28|TRBJ2-3|TRBD1
CASRRTGYTDTQYF
TGTGCCAGCAGAAGGACAGGGTATACAGATACGCAGTATTTT
>-|TRBV27|TRBJ2-3|TRBD2
CASSRRLAGGRAKVIDTQYF
TGTGCCAGCAGCCGTAGACTAGCGGGGGGCCGGGCAAAGGTAATAGATACGCAGTATTTT
>once|TRBV5-1|TRBJ1-5|TRBD1
CASSSGTEDQPQHF
TGCGCCAGCAGCTCCGGGACAGAAGATCAGCCCCAGCATTTT
>-|TRBV10-3|TRBJ2-7|TRBD1
CAISATGTEQYF
TGTGCCATCAGCGCGACAGGGACCGAGCAGTACTTC
>-|TRBV2|TRBJ2-3|-
CASSEIIQVTDTQYF
TGTGCCAGCAGTGAAATAATACAGGTTACAGATACGCAGTATTTT
>once|TRBV9|TRBJ2-7|TRBD1
CASSVRQGGEQYF
TGTGCCAGCAGCGTACGACAGGGTGGCGAGCAGTACTTC
>-|TRBV3-1/TRBV3-2|TRBJ2-7|TRBD2
CASSTLSGALGHEQYF
TGTGCCAGCAGCACCTTGAGCGGGGCACTAGGCCACGAGCAGTACTTC
>-|TRBV3-1/TRBV3-2|TRBJ1-6|-
CASSQDQVTSPLHF
TGTGCCAGCAGCCAAGATCAGGTGACTTCACCCCTCCACTTT
>-|TRBV7-3|TRBJ1-6|-
CASSLTAGNSPLHF
TGTGCCAGCAGCTTAACGGCAGGGAATTCACCCCTCCACTTT
>-|TRBV19|TRBJ2-3|TRBD2
CASTERGFTDTQYF
TGTGCCAGTACGGAGCGGGGCTTCACAGATACGCAGTATTTT
>once|TRBV29-1|TRBJ1-1|-
CSVAGTFMNTEAFF
TGCAGCGTTGCAGGGACGTTCATGAACACTGAAGCTTTCTTT
>-|TRBV7-9|TRBJ1-2|-
CASSLDYYGYTF
TGTGCCAGCAGCCTGGATTACTATGGCTACACCTTC
>-|TRBV11-3|TRBJ1-4|-
CASSPAGQRNEKLFF
TGTGCCAGCAGCCCAGCCGGACAGCGTAATGAAAAACTGTTTTTT
>-|TRBV28|TRBJ1-1|-
CASSLRFREAFF
TGTGCCAGCAGTTTACGATTCCGGGAAGCTTTCTTT
>-|TRBV7-6|TRBJ1-2|TRBD1
CASSLGTGRTYNYGYTF
TGTGCCAGCAGCTTAGGGACAGGCCGAACCTATAACTATGGCTACACCTTC
>few|TRBV5-5|TRBJ1-4|-
CASSKQDEKLFF
TGTGCCAGCAGCAAACAGGATGAAAAACTGTTTTTT
>-|TRBV7-2|TRBJ1-5|-
CASSLATANQPQHF
TGTGCCAGCAGCTTAGCGACAGCCAATCAGCCCCAGCATTTT
>-|TRBV12-5|TRBJ2-1|-
CASGLSRDSAFF
TGTGCTAGTGGTTTGAGTCGGGACTCGGCGTTCTTC
>-|TRBV6-1|TRBJ2-1|TRBD2
CASSEAMPLTSVNEQFF
TGTGCCAGCAGTGAAGCTATGCCACTGACTAGCGTGAATGAGCAGTTCTTC
>-|TRBV11-2|TRBJ1-3|-
CASSSARTRPGNTIYF
TGTGCCAGCAGCTCAGCCAGAACGCGCCCTGGAAACACCATATATTTT
>-|TRBV5-4|TRBJ2-1|TRBD2
CASSRSGGQYNEQFF
TGTGCCAGCAGCCGGAGCGGGGGCCAGTACAATGAGCAGTTCTTC
>-|TRBV9|TRBJ1-6|-
CASSVEGSLKENSPLHF
TGTGCCAGCAGCGTAGAGGGGAGCCTAAAGGAAAATTCACCCCTCCACTTT
>-|TRBV6-1|TRBJ2-1|TRBD2
CASSGSRGGSYNEQFF
TGTGCCAGCAGTGGCTCGCGGGGGGGCTCCTACAATGAGCAGTTCTTC
>-|TRBV16|TRBJ1-5|-
CASSQTGLSNQPQHF
TGTGCCAGCAGCCAAACGGGCCTTAGCAATCAGCCCCAGCATTTT
>once|TRBV27|TRBJ2-1|-
CASRPPGGLSRNEQFF
TGTGCCAGCAGACCCCCCGGGGGCCTTTCCCGCAATGAGCAGTTCTTC